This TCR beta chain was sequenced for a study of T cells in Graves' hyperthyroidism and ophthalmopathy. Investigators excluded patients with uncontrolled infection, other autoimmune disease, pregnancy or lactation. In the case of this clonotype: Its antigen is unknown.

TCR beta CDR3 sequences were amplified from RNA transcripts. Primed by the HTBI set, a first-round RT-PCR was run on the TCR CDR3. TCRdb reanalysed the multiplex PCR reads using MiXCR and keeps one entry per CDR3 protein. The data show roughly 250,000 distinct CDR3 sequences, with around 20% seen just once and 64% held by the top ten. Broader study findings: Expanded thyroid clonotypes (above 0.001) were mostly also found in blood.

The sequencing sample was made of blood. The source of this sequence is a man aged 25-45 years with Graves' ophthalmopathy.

The CDR3 region has the DNA TGTGCCAGCAGCGGGACTTGGGGGACCTCCTACAATGAGCAGTTCTTC. Translated: CASSGTWGTSYNEQFF. This chain connects TRBV11-1 to TRBJ2-1, with D possibly matching TRBD2 (6 bases). This CDR3 contains 16 residues. Trimming took off 5 bases at V and 0 bases at J, with 14 bases between the two ends. Germline assignment: CDR1 SGHAT and CDR2 FQDESV (reference sequence).